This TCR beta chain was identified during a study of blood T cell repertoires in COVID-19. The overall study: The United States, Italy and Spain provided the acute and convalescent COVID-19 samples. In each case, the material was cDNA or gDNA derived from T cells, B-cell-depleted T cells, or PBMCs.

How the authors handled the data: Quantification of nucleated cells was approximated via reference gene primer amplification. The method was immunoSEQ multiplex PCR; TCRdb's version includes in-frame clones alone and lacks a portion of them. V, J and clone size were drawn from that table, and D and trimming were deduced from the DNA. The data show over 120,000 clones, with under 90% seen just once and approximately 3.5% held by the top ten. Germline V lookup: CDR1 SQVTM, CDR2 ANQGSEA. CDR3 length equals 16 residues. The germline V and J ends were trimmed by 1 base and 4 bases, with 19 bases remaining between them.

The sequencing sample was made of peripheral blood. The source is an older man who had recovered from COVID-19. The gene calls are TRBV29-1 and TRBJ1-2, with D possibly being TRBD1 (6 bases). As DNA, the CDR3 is TGCAGCGTTGAAGGGTTGGGACACTTCGACCTCTATGGCTACACCTTC. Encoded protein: CSVEGLGHFDLYGYTF.